This T cell receptor beta chain was captured by sequencing in a study of T cell changes during pregnancy in multiple sclerosis. Libraries were prepared by immunoSEQ multiplex PCR; TCRdb keeps only in-frame clonotypes and omits some of them. This sample has around 95,000 clones, with 85% to 95% found just once. This CDR3 spans 14 amino acids. Per germline, CDR1 SGHTA and CDR2 FQGNSA. V was cut by 2 bases and J by 6 bases, with 10 bases left in between. Sequencing was performed on peripheral blood, taken after pregnancy. V and J are TRBV7-2 and TRBJ2-2, with D possibly TRBD1 on 6 matching bases. This clonotype was obtained from a female donor in good health, enrolled as a control in a pregnancy study. CDR3 loop: CASSLYRASGELFF. In DNA, the CDR3 is TGTGCCAGCAGCTTATACAGGGCGTCCGGGGAGCTGTTTTTT.